This entry is about one T cell receptor (beta chain). This specimen belongs to a study of T cell changes during pregnancy in multiple sclerosis. Generated by immunoSEQ multiplex PCR, the TCRdb table keeps only in-frame clones and is missing some. The table shows tens of thousands of clones, with approximately 90% occurring only once. The TCR was taken from a female donor with multiple sclerosis, enrolled in a pregnancy study. Sequencing used CD4+ T cells from peripheral blood mononuclear cells, obtained in the second trimester of pregnancy.

DNA for the CDR3: TGTGCCAGCAGGACAGGGGCGGGAAACATTCAGTACTTC. Residues: CASRTGAGNIQYF. V gene TRBV6-1 combines with J gene TRBJ2-4; TRBD1 aligns across 8 bases. CDR3 length equals 13 residues. Per the germline V gene, CDR1 is MNHNS and CDR2 is SASEGT. V dropped 6 bases and J dropped 6; count of bases not matched to a gene: 4.